These 15 T cell receptor beta chains originate from one sample sequenced in a study of CD8+ T cells in alopecia areata. cDNA serving as the sequencing template came from extracted, reverse transcribed RNA. TCRdb's copy holds only in-frame clones and misses some; the assay was immunoSEQ multiplex PCR. The sample includes 150,000 or so clones, 45% to 60% of them seen just once. Sequencing was carried out using CD4+ T cells sorted from blood. The receptors stem from a human donor in good health.

This chain uses TRBV7-9 with TRBJ1-2; 7 nucleotides match TRBD1. The CDR3 spans 13 residues. The germline V gene encodes CDR1 SEHNR and CDR2 FQNEAQ (reference sequence). V shed 2 bases, J shed 6 bases, and the junction held 3 bases outside the gene matches. The CDR3 DNA reads TGTGCCAGCAGCTTACCGGACAGGCATGGCTACACCTTC. This codes for CASSLPDRHGYTF.

The V gene is TRBV6-5, the J gene TRBJ1-5; D is unclear. Trimming removed 0 bases at V and 1 base at J, with 7 bases between. CDR1 and CDR2 (germline): MNHEY, SVGAGI. The CDR3 loop spans 15 amino acids. CDR3 residues: CASSYSRRSNQPQHF. In DNA, the CDR3 is TGTGCCAGCAGTTACTCGCGTCGGAGCAATCAGCCCCAGCATTTT.

CDR3 in amino acids: CASTSGGPQYF. For the CDR3, the DNA is TGCGCCAGCACCTCAGGGGGACCTCAGTACTTC. This chain links TRBV23-1 with TRBJ2-5; 7 bases line up with TRBD1. TRBV23-1 falls under the ORF class, with uncertain function. The CDR3 has 11 residues. V lost 7 bases, J lost 11 bases, and 7 bases stayed unmatched.

The table lists this clone with a few counts. V usage is TRBV9 and J usage is TRBJ1-4; possible D gene TRBD1, 5 bases. Trimming stripped 4 bases from V and 6 bases from J, with 16 bases between. In germline, CDR1 is SGDLS, CDR2 YYNGEE. The CDR3 is 15 amino acids. CDR3 bases: TGTGCCAGCAGCATTTCTTGGGGACCGGATGAAAAACTGTTTTTT. Translated: CASSISWGPDEKLFF. The whole variable domain, remainder taken from reference TRBV9 and TRBJ1-4, is DSGVTQTPKHLITATGQRVTLRCSPRSGDLSVYWYQQSLDQGLQFLIQYYNGEERAKGNILERFSAQQFPDLHSELNLSSLELGDSALYFCASSISWGPDEKLFFGSGTQLSVL.

This chain uses TRBV25-1 with TRBJ2-7; D gene unclear. The V gene lost 2 bases and the J gene lost 3 bases, with 8 bases spanning the gap. Germline V gives CDR1 MGHDK, CDR2 SYGVNS. CDR3 length equals 13 residues. In nucleotides, the CDR3 is TGTGCCAGCAGTGAAGCCGAGGACTACGAGCAGTACTTC. Protein product: CASSEAEDYEQYF.

The J gene is TRBJ2-5, the V gene TRBV19, with 9 nucleotides matching TRBD1. The CDR3 extends over 16 amino acids. The germline V gene encodes CDR1 LNHDA and CDR2 SQIVND (reference sequence). The trim removed 3 bases at V and 9 bases at J, leaving 14 bases unmatched. CDR3 loop: CASSITPAGQGTPQYF. CDR3 sequence (DNA): TGTGCCAGTAGTATTACCCCGGCGGGACAGGGAACGCCCCAGTACTTC.

The chain couples TRBV6-5 to TRBJ2-7; D uncertain. The CDR3 loop spans 16 amino acids. Germline CDR1 MNHEY, CDR2 SVGAGI. Trimming left V 4 bases short and J 1 base short, with 17 bases between. The CDR3 DNA follows: TGTGCCAGCAGTTTCCGGATCTTCGGTGGTTCCTACGAGCAGTACTTC. Encoded protein: CASSFRIFGGSYEQYF.

V gene TRBV7-2 combines with J gene TRBJ2-3; 8 nucleotides match TRBD1. The CDR3 length is 15 residues. V shed 6 bases, J shed 2 bases, and the junction held 7 bases outside the gene matches. Germline assignment: CDR1 SGHTA and CDR2 FQGNSA. The CDR3 reads CASRATGVSTDTQYF. The CDR3 coding sequence is TGTGCCAGCAGGGCGACAGGGGTTTCCACAGATACGCAGTATTTT. Together with reference TRBV7-2 and TRBJ2-3, the CDR3 gives the full variable domain: GAGVSQSPSNKVTEKGKDVELRCDPISGHTALYWYRQSLGQGLEFLIYFQGNSAPDKSGLPSDRFSAERTGGSVSTLTIQRTQQEDSAVYLCASRATGVSTDTQYFGPGTRLTVL.

V is TRBV5-4 and J is TRBJ2-7; D perhaps matches TRBD2 (6 bases). Germline V gives CDR1 SGHNT, CDR2 YYREEE (reference sequence). The V and J ends lost 3 bases and 7 bases respectively, with 8 bases between them. This CDR3 has 11 residues. The CDR3 protein is CASSYGGEQYF. CDR3 nucleotide sequence: TGTGCCAGCAGCTATGGAGGGGAGCAGTACTTC.

The rearrangement joins TRBV14 to TRBJ2-1; D is unresolved. The ends were cut back, 4 bases at V and 9 bases at J, with 16 bases in the middle. The CDR3 length is 14 residues. Germline assignment: CDR1 SGHDN and CDR2 FVKESK. The DNA of the CDR3 is TGTGCCAGCAGCCCAGAAGGTCACCTGGTTGAGCAGTTCTTC. Protein product: CASSPEGHLVEQFF.

The CDR3 bases are TGTGCCAGCAGAAAAGGACAGGGGGCTTTTGGCTACACCTTC. This sequence encodes CASRKGQGAFGYTF. This chain joins TRBV6-6 and TRBJ1-2; 11 nucleotides agree with TRBD1. This CDR3 is 14 amino acids long. The junction had 7 bases not matched to a gene; V was cut back by 6 bases and J by 7 bases. CDR1 and CDR2 (germline): MNHNY, SVGAGI (reference sequence).

This clone was counted between two and nine times. The rearrangement joins TRBV9 to TRBJ2-5; D uncertain. This CDR3 spans 13 amino acids. The germline V and J ends were trimmed by 0 bases and 2 bases, with 5 bases remaining between them. Germline lookup yields CDR1 SGDLS and CDR2 YYNGEE. CDR3 nucleotide sequence: TGTGCCAGCAGCGTAGAACAGCAAGAGACCCAGTACTTC. Its protein product is CASSVEQQETQYF.

In its sample, this clone was seen a few times. The chain links TRBV6-5 to TRBJ2-2; D gene uncertain. Germline CDR1 is MNHEY and CDR2 is SVGAGI. Trimming left V 7 bases short and J 2 bases short, with 8 bases between. The CDR3 sequence is 13 residues long. CDR3 DNA sequence: TGTGCCAGCATTGAACAAAACACCGGGGAGCTGTTTTTT. As protein: CASIEQNTGELFF.

The rearrangement uses TRBV6-5 and TRBJ2-1, with 8 positions matching TRBD2. CDR3 length equals 14 residues. In germline, CDR1 is MNHEY, CDR2 SVGAGI. The V and J ends lost 7 bases and 8 bases, in that order; junction bases with no gene match: 10. As DNA, the CDR3 is TGTGCCAGCAAGATGAGCGGGAGTTTCGATGAGCAGTTCTTC. Its protein product is CASKMSGSFDEQFF.

The rearrangement uses TRBV29-1 and TRBJ2-1; TRBD1 matches 10 bases. The V gene end was trimmed by 7 bases and the J gene end by 8 bases; junction bases not matched to a gene: 5. CDR3 length: 12 amino acids. The V gene's germline CDR1 is SQVTM and CDR2 ANQGSEA. The CDR3 reads CSGGGQGYEQFF. As DNA, the CDR3 is TGCAGCGGAGGGGGACAGGGGTATGAGCAGTTCTTC.